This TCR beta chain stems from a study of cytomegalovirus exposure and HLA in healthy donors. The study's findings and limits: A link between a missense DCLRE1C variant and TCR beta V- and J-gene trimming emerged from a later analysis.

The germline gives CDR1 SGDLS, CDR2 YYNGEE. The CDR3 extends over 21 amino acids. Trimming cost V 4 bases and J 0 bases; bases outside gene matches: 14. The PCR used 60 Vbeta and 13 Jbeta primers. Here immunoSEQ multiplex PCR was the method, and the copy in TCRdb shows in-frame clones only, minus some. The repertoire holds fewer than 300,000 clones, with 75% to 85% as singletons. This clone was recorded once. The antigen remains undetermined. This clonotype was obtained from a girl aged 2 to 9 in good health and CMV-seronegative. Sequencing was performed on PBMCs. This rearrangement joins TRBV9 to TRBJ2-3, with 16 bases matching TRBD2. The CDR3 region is CASSNRPGLAGGDTSTDTQYF. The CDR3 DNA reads TGTGCCAGCAGCAACCGACCGGGACTAGCGGGGGGGGACACTAGCACAGATACGCAGTATTTT.